This TCR beta chain was found in a study of T cells in tuberculosis. Looking at the study overall: CD1B tetramers identified T cells specific for mycobacterial lipid GMM. Study-level results: Active tuberculosis alpha repertoires lay closer to GMM-specific TCRs than controls'.

Here immunoSEQ multiplex PCR was the method, and the copy in TCRdb shows in-frame clones only, minus some. Among roughly 41,000 clones listed, around 92% were seen once. About this clone itself: Its antigen is unidentified.

Latent tuberculosis screening used tuberculin skin test and IGRA at entry. CDR1 SGHVS and CDR2 FNYEAQ come from the germline V gene. CDR3 length: 12 residues. Trimming removed 5 bases from V and 1 base from J, with 3 bases in between. The sequenced sample consisted of PBMCs. The clonotype originates from a donor aged 10 to 29 with latent tuberculosis or without tuberculosis infection. Some clones in this sample may be carry-over from other donors' samples. The rearrangement links TRBV7-6 to TRBJ2-1; no firm D call. The CDR3 DNA reads TGTGCCAGCAGCCATTCCTACAATGAGCAGTTCTTC. Encoded protein: CASSHSYNEQFF. Full variable domain (outside the CDR3, taken from reference TRBV7-6 and TRBJ2-1): GAGVSQSPRYKVTKRGQDVALRCDPISGHVSLYWYRQALGQGPEFLTYFNYEAQQDKSGLPNDRFSAERPEGSISTLTIQRTEQRDSAMYRCASSHSYNEQFFGPGTRLTVL.